The rows below give T cell receptor beta chains drawn from one sample of a study of glioma-infiltrating T cells after dendritic cell vaccination. The method was immunoSEQ multiplex PCR; TCRdb's version includes in-frame clones alone and lacks a portion of them. This table has about 10,000 clones, approximately 80% appearing once. Here the sequenced sample was blood, taken after dendritic cell vaccination. These receptors were collected from a human donor with glioblastoma. The CDR3 runs from the conserved cysteine through the conserved F or W. Each record gives: clone size, J gene, V gene, D gene, CDR3 DNA, CDR3 protein. The D gene is left open where the match is weak. Clone sizes are given selectively: once, few, many, or a class where the clone is expanded.

clone_size: -
j_call: TRBJ2-2
v_call: TRBV2
d_call: -
cdr3_nt: TGTGCCAGCAAGGAAGGGACTTACACCGGGGAGCTGTTTTTT
cdr3_aa: CASKEGTYTGELFF

clone_size: -
j_call: TRBJ2-4
v_call: TRBV28
d_call: TRBD1
cdr3_nt: TGTGCCAGCAGTCTGGGGGACAGAAACATTCAGTACTTC
cdr3_aa: CASSLGDRNIQYF

clone_size: -
j_call: TRBJ2-7
v_call: TRBV11-2
d_call: TRBD2
cdr3_nt: TGTGCCAGCAGCTACGCGTGGGGGGGTTCCTACGAGCAGTACTTC
cdr3_aa: CASSYAWGGSYEQYF

clone_size: -
j_call: TRBJ2-7
v_call: TRBV11-1
d_call: TRBD2
cdr3_nt: TGTGCCAGCAGCCTTAGCGGGAGAACCAACGAGCAGTACTTC
cdr3_aa: CASSLSGRTNEQYF

clone_size: -
j_call: TRBJ1-3
v_call: TRBV11-2
d_call: -
cdr3_nt: TGTGCCAGCAGCCCCCGGGGAGGGGGTTCTGGAAACACCATATATTTT
cdr3_aa: CASSPRGGGSGNTIYF

clone_size: -
j_call: TRBJ2-5
v_call: TRBV7-9
d_call: TRBD2
cdr3_nt: TGTGCCAGCAGCTTATTTCTAGCGGGAATCCAAGAGACCCAGTACTTC
cdr3_aa: CASSLFLAGIQETQYF

clone_size: -
j_call: TRBJ2-3
v_call: TRBV29-1
d_call: -
cdr3_nt: TGCAGCGTTGTGGTGGCGGAAACATGGGCAGATACGCAGTATTTT
cdr3_aa: CSVVVAETWADTQYF

clone_size: few
j_call: TRBJ1-4
v_call: TRBV5-1
d_call: -
cdr3_nt: TGCGCCAGCAGCCTCGAACAGGGTGCTAATGAAAAACTGTTTTTT
cdr3_aa: CASSLEQGANEKLFF

clone_size: few
j_call: TRBJ1-1
v_call: TRBV5-4
d_call: -
cdr3_nt: TGTGCCAGCAGCGCTGCAGGGGCGCTGAACACTGAAGCTTTCTTT
cdr3_aa: CASSAAGALNTEAFF

clone_size: -
j_call: TRBJ2-7
v_call: TRBV29-1
d_call: -
cdr3_nt: TGCAGCGTTGGGGGCCGAGCCTACGAGCAGTACTTC
cdr3_aa: CSVGGRAYEQYF

clone_size: -
j_call: TRBJ2-1
v_call: TRBV6-6
d_call: TRBD2
cdr3_nt: TGTGCCAGCAGGCAGATAAGAATAGCGGGAGCTGGTGAGCAGTTCTTC
cdr3_aa: CASRQIRIAGAGEQFF

clone_size: -
j_call: TRBJ2-3
v_call: TRBV4-2
d_call: TRBD2
cdr3_nt: TGTGCCAGCAGCCAAGATCTACCCACTAGCGGGTTCACAGATACGCAGTATTTT
cdr3_aa: CASSQDLPTSGFTDTQYF

clone_size: -
j_call: TRBJ2-7
v_call: TRBV29-1
d_call: TRBD2
cdr3_nt: TGCAGCGTGAGGGGAGGAGTGTCTAGCGGGAGTATGTACGAGCAGTACTTC
cdr3_aa: CSVRGGVSSGSMYEQYF

clone_size: few
j_call: TRBJ1-2
v_call: TRBV7-9
d_call: -
cdr3_nt: TGTGCCAGCAGCTACCAGGGATTTGAGGGCTACACCTTC
cdr3_aa: CASSYQGFEGYTF

clone_size: few
j_call: TRBJ1-2
v_call: TRBV5-6
d_call: -
cdr3_nt: TGTGCCAGCAGCTTTGGGGAAACAGGAGCTAACTATGGCTACACCTTC
cdr3_aa: CASSFGETGANYGYTF

clone_size: -
j_call: TRBJ2-2
v_call: TRBV18
d_call: TRBD1
cdr3_nt: TGTGCCAGCTCACCACGGGTCGCAGGGGGCAGCACCGGGGAGCTGTTTTTT
cdr3_aa: CASSPRVAGGSTGELFF

clone_size: once
j_call: TRBJ2-1
v_call: TRBV19
d_call: TRBD2
cdr3_nt: TGTGCCACCCTGTCTGACGCGGGAGTATACAATGAGCAGTTCTTC
cdr3_aa: CATLSDAGVYNEQFF

clone_size: -
j_call: TRBJ1-2
v_call: TRBV7-9
d_call: -
cdr3_nt: TGTGCCAGCAGCCTACCACATGGAGGGTATGGCTACACCTTC
cdr3_aa: CASSLPHGGYGYTF

clone_size: -
j_call: TRBJ2-2
v_call: TRBV5-4
d_call: -
cdr3_nt: TGTGCCAGCAGCCGCGGGACAGCGAACACCGGGGAGCTGTTTTTT
cdr3_aa: CASSRGTANTGELFF

clone_size: once
j_call: TRBJ2-7
v_call: TRBV5-1
d_call: TRBD1
cdr3_nt: TGCGCCAGCAGCCCGAGGACAGGGGGCGCGACCGAGCAGTACTTC
cdr3_aa: CASSPRTGGATEQYF

clone_size: once
j_call: TRBJ1-2
v_call: TRBV27
d_call: -
cdr3_nt: TGTGCCAGCAGTTTACGGGGATTGGACTACACCTTC
cdr3_aa: CASSLRGLDYTF

clone_size: -
j_call: TRBJ1-2
v_call: TRBV7-9
d_call: -
cdr3_nt: TGTGCCAGCGTGGGCCGGGGAAATGGCTACACCTTC
cdr3_aa: CASVGRGNGYTF

clone_size: -
j_call: TRBJ2-7
v_call: TRBV7-8
d_call: TRBD2
cdr3_nt: TGTGCCAGCAGCTCCGGACTAGCGGGAGATCGGGAGCAGTACTTC
cdr3_aa: CASSSGLAGDREQYF

clone_size: -
j_call: TRBJ2-7
v_call: TRBV15
d_call: -
cdr3_nt: TGTGCCACCAGCAGAGGTGGCGGTTTCTACGAGCAGTACTTC
cdr3_aa: CATSRGGGFYEQYF

clone_size: -
j_call: TRBJ2-3
v_call: TRBV10-3
d_call: TRBD1
cdr3_nt: TGTGCCATCAGTGAGTCCCTCGGACAGGGCACAGATACGCAGTATTTT
cdr3_aa: CAISESLGQGTDTQYF

clone_size: -
j_call: TRBJ2-7
v_call: TRBV4-1
d_call: TRBD1
cdr3_nt: TGCGCCAGCAGCCAAGCCTGGACAGGGGGTTACGAGCAGTACTTC
cdr3_aa: CASSQAWTGGYEQYF

clone_size: -
j_call: TRBJ1-2
v_call: TRBV6-1
d_call: -
cdr3_nt: TGTGCCAGCAGGGGGGCAGGGGATGGCTACACCTTC
cdr3_aa: CASRGAGDGYTF

clone_size: -
j_call: TRBJ2-2
v_call: TRBV5-8
d_call: -
cdr3_nt: TGTGCCAGCAGCTTGTTGCCGTTTTCGGGCACCGGGGAGCTGTTTTTT
cdr3_aa: CASSLLPFSGTGELFF

clone_size: -
j_call: TRBJ2-2
v_call: TRBV25-1
d_call: -
cdr3_nt: TGTGCCAGCACACAGGGTCTGGGCGGGGAGCTGTTTTTT
cdr3_aa: CASTQGLGGELFF

clone_size: -
j_call: TRBJ2-2
v_call: TRBV27
d_call: -
cdr3_nt: TGTGCCAGCGGCAGGGGCGGGAACACCGGGGAGCTGTTTTTT
cdr3_aa: CASGRGGNTGELFF

clone_size: -
j_call: TRBJ2-1
v_call: TRBV15
d_call: TRBD1
cdr3_nt: TGTGCCACCAGCAGTCCAGACAGGGTGGTAGGCAATGAGCAGTTCTTC
cdr3_aa: CATSSPDRVVGNEQFF

clone_size: -
j_call: TRBJ2-7
v_call: TRBV29-1
d_call: -
cdr3_nt: TGCAGCGTTGAAGATCGTAGCCCAGGGGCCTACGAGCAGTACTTC
cdr3_aa: CSVEDRSPGAYEQYF

clone_size: -
j_call: TRBJ2-7
v_call: TRBV5-4
d_call: -
cdr3_nt: TGTGCCAGCAGCCCCCCTCCGGGAGTTCTTTACGAGCAGTACTTC
cdr3_aa: CASSPPPGVLYEQYF

clone_size: -
j_call: TRBJ1-1
v_call: TRBV27
d_call: -
cdr3_nt: TGTGCCAGCAGTCTAACAGGACCGGCGGCAGCTTTCTTT
cdr3_aa: CASSLTGPAAAFF

clone_size: -
j_call: TRBJ2-7
v_call: TRBV21-1
d_call: -
cdr3_nt: TGTGCCAGCAGCAATCCCAAGCGAACTAGCGGGAGGTACCCCTACGAGCAGTACTTC
cdr3_aa: CASSNPKRTSGRYPYEQYF

clone_size: -
j_call: TRBJ2-1
v_call: TRBV4-1
d_call: -
cdr3_nt: TGCGCCAGCAGCCAAGATCTGGGGCTGTATAATGAGCAGTTCTTC
cdr3_aa: CASSQDLGLYNEQFF

clone_size: -
j_call: TRBJ1-3
v_call: TRBV7-8
d_call: TRBD1
cdr3_nt: TGTGCCAGCAGCGAAAACAGGGGGGCTGGAAACACCATATATTTT
cdr3_aa: CASSENRGAGNTIYF

clone_size: -
j_call: TRBJ2-3
v_call: TRBV28
d_call: TRBD2
cdr3_nt: TGTGCCAGCAGTTTATCTCCGGGACTAGGCTCTAGCACAGATACGCAGTATTTT
cdr3_aa: CASSLSPGLGSSTDTQYF

clone_size: -
j_call: TRBJ2-1
v_call: TRBV7-6
d_call: TRBD2
cdr3_nt: TGTGCCAGCAGCGAGGGACTAGCGGGAGTAGAGTTATTCAGTGAGCAGTTCTTC
cdr3_aa: CASSEGLAGVELFSEQFF

clone_size: -
j_call: TRBJ2-7
v_call: TRBV27
d_call: TRBD2
cdr3_nt: TGTGCCAGCAGTTTATCGGGACTAGGCTCCTACGAGCAGTACTTC
cdr3_aa: CASSLSGLGSYEQYF

clone_size: -
j_call: TRBJ1-1
v_call: TRBV10-3
d_call: -
cdr3_nt: TGTGCCATCAGTGATCGTGTAGGGGGAGAGGGCACTGAAGCTTTCTTT
cdr3_aa: CAISDRVGGEGTEAFF

clone_size: -
j_call: TRBJ2-7
v_call: TRBV6-6
d_call: TRBD2
cdr3_nt: TGTGCCAGCAGTTGGGACTACTACGAGCAGTACTTC
cdr3_aa: CASSWDYYEQYF

clone_size: -
j_call: TRBJ1-6
v_call: TRBV19
d_call: TRBD1
cdr3_nt: TGTGCCAGTAGTTACACCGGGACAGCCTATTCACCCCTCCACTTT
cdr3_aa: CASSYTGTAYSPLHF

clone_size: -
j_call: TRBJ2-3
v_call: TRBV27
d_call: -
cdr3_nt: TGTGCCAGCAGATGGACAGTGAACCCTGGAGATACGCAGTATTTT
cdr3_aa: CASRWTVNPGDTQYF

clone_size: few
j_call: TRBJ1-2
v_call: TRBV29-1
d_call: TRBD1
cdr3_nt: TGCAGCGTTGATAACGCTCGACAGGGGGCGCGAGATGGCTACACCTTC
cdr3_aa: CSVDNARQGARDGYTF

clone_size: few
j_call: TRBJ2-1
v_call: TRBV4-3
d_call: TRBD2
cdr3_nt: TGCGCCAGCAGCCAGGAGCGGGAGCCCTACAATGAGCAGTTCTTC
cdr3_aa: CASSQEREPYNEQFF

clone_size: -
j_call: TRBJ2-3
v_call: TRBV21-1
d_call: -
cdr3_nt: TGTGCCAGCAGCAAAATTCGGGACAGGGCTACAGATACGCAGTATTTT
cdr3_aa: CASSKIRDRATDTQYF

clone_size: -
j_call: TRBJ2-2
v_call: TRBV30
d_call: -
cdr3_nt: TGTGCCTGGAGACGGGGGGGGGAGCTGTTTTTT
cdr3_aa: CAWRRGGELFF

clone_size: -
j_call: TRBJ2-2
v_call: TRBV19
d_call: -
cdr3_nt: TGTGCCAGTACCTTTTCACCGGGACTGAACACCGGGGAGCTGTTTTTT
cdr3_aa: CASTFSPGLNTGELFF

clone_size: -
j_call: TRBJ2-3
v_call: TRBV11-2
d_call: TRBD2
cdr3_nt: TGTGCCAGCAGCCTCCGACTAGCGGGAGGGAACACAGATACGCAGTATTTT
cdr3_aa: CASSLRLAGGNTDTQYF

clone_size: once
j_call: TRBJ2-7
v_call: TRBV29-1
d_call: -
cdr3_nt: TGCAGCGTTGACTACGGGTCCTACGAGCAGTACTTC
cdr3_aa: CSVDYGSYEQYF

clone_size: -
j_call: TRBJ2-1
v_call: TRBV2
d_call: -
cdr3_nt: TGTGCCAGCAGTGTTGGGCTACCCGGTGACTACAATGAGCAGTTCTTC
cdr3_aa: CASSVGLPGDYNEQFF

clone_size: once
j_call: TRBJ2-7
v_call: TRBV4-2
d_call: TRBD1
cdr3_nt: TGTGCCAGCAGCCCAGGGGGCGCGGGACCCTACGAGCAGTACTTC
cdr3_aa: CASSPGGAGPYEQYF

clone_size: -
j_call: TRBJ1-1
v_call: TRBV6-5
d_call: TRBD1
cdr3_nt: TGTGCCATCCGTAACAGGGGGAACACTGAAGCTTTCTTT
cdr3_aa: CAIRNRGNTEAFF

clone_size: -
j_call: TRBJ1-2
v_call: TRBV7-9
d_call: -
cdr3_nt: TGTGCCAGCAGCCCTACAGAGTCTTATGGCTACACCTTC
cdr3_aa: CASSPTESYGYTF

clone_size: -
j_call: TRBJ1-3
v_call: TRBV5-5
d_call: -
cdr3_nt: TGTGCCAGCAGCTTGTGGGCCGGAGGATCTGGAAACACCATATATTTT
cdr3_aa: CASSLWAGGSGNTIYF

clone_size: -
j_call: TRBJ2-5
v_call: TRBV5-1
d_call: -
cdr3_nt: TGCGCCAGCAGCTTGGTCCTTGGACTTCAAGAGACCCAGTACTTC
cdr3_aa: CASSLVLGLQETQYF